This record looks at one TCR beta chain sequence and its context. This sample is part of a study of blood T cell repertoires in COVID-19. Germline CDR1 LNHDA, CDR2 SQIVND (reference sequence). This CDR3 contains 14 residues. The V and J ends lost 4 bases and 7 bases respectively, with 16 bases between them. Assay used: immunoSEQ multiplex PCR; TCRdb lists only in-frame clones, some missing. The repertoire consists of about 150,000 clones, with about 85% occurring once and the leading ten covering 0.63%. The rearrangement joins TRBV19 to TRBJ1-2; tentative D call: TRBD1 (6 bases). The receptor was derived from a man in his sixties with COVID-19, enrolled during active disease. The specimen sequenced was peripheral blood. The CDR3 here is CASSTSDGQFGYTF. CDR3 DNA: TGTGCCAGTAGTACGTCCGATGGACAGTTTGGCTACACCTTC.